A single sample is the source of the 29 T cell receptor beta chains below, sequenced in a study of blood T cells in healthy people across ages. The second PCR ran about 7 to 12 cycles with a sample-barcoded 5' primer and J-beta primers. TCRdb re-derived calls from the 5' RACE reads in MiXCR, one entry per CDR3 protein. Here the sample spans 700,000 to 850,000 distinct CDR3 sequences, 36% being singletons. The sequenced material came from blood. The receptors derive from a man aged 18 to 29 in good health.

The chain carries TRBV20-1 and TRBJ1-1; the D is unclear. Germline V gene lookup returns CDR1 DFQATT and CDR2 SNEGSKA (reference sequence). Trimming stripped 7 bases from V and 3 bases from J, with 12 bases between. The CDR3 contains 12 residues. For the CDR3, the DNA is TGCAGTGTTACCGTAGGGTACACTGAAGCTTTCTTT. Translating gives CSVTVGYTEAFF.

This clonotype was counted at least ten times. The chain has TRBV7-9 and TRBJ2-3; no clear D. This CDR3 is 15 amino acids long. CDR1 and CDR2 (germline): SEHNR, FQNEAQ (reference sequence). V was shortened by 0 bases and J by 0 bases, with 7 bases between the two germline ends. The CDR3 loop reads CASSLALGSTDTQYF. In DNA, the CDR3 is TGTGCCAGCAGCTTAGCTCTCGGTAGCACAGATACGCAGTATTTT.

This clonotype was observed many times. V usage is TRBV20-1 and J usage is TRBJ1-2; 8 bases fit TRBD1. This CDR3 spans 15 amino acids. CDR1 and CDR2 from the germline V gene are DFQATT and SNEGSKA (reference sequence). The junction had 14 bases not matched to a gene; V was cut back by 6 bases and J by 5 bases. CDR3 protein: CSASLRRTGSYGYTF. Here the CDR3 DNA reads TGCAGTGCCTCCCTCAGAAGGACAGGGAGTTATGGCTACACCTTC.

The chain employs TRBV5-1 and TRBJ1-1, with 8 bases that match TRBD1. The CDR3 runs 15 residues. V dropped 4 bases and J dropped 1; count of bases not matched to a gene: 6. Per germline, CDR1 SGHRS and CDR2 YFSETQ. CDR3 residues: CASSKGQVTNTEAFF. CDR3 in DNA: TGCGCCAGCAGCAAGGGACAGGTGACGAACACTGAAGCTTTCTTT.

This clonotype was detected only a few times. The rearrangement uses TRBV6-2 or TRBV6-3 and TRBJ1-2, with TRBD1 matching over 7 bases. The trim removed 4 bases at V and 4 bases at J, leaving 3 bases unmatched. Germline lookup yields CDR1 MNHEY and CDR2 SVGEGT. This CDR3 contains 13 residues. The CDR3 region is CASSSTGRYGYTF. CDR3 nucleotides: TGTGCCAGCAGTTCGACAGGGCGCTATGGCTACACCTTC.

This chain uses TRBV12-3 or TRBV12-4 with TRBJ2-3; TRBD2 aligns across 10 bases. This CDR3 is built from 16 residues. The V gene end was trimmed by 2 bases and the J gene end by 5 bases; junction bases not matched to a gene: 7. The CDR3 sequence is CASSLQSGGALDTQYF. In nucleotides, the CDR3 is TGTGCCAGCAGTTTACAAAGCGGGGGGGCCTTAGATACGCAGTATTTT.

Notes on this clonotype: A much larger clone is a single base away; this may be a read error. This sequence joins TRBV5-4 and TRBJ2-2, with D perhaps assigned TRBD1 or TRBD2 (6 bases each). Germline-derived CDR1 and CDR2 are SGHNT and YYREEE (reference sequence). The CDR3 is 15 residues long. Trimming took 4 bases from V and 5 from J, leaving 15 bases between them. Here the CDR3 DNA reads TGTGCCAGCAGCCCGGAGGGGGACCGAACCGGGGAGCTGTTTTTT. Encoded protein: CASSPEGDRTGELFF.

The genes are TRBV18 and TRBJ2-3; 9 bases align to TRBD2. Per germline, CDR1 KGHSH and CDR2 LQKENI. The CDR3 is made up of 18 amino acids. V lost 2 bases to trimming and J lost 2 bases; unmatched junction nucleotides: 11. CDR3 region: CASSPTRGASGITDTQYF. The CDR3 region has the DNA TGTGCCAGCTCACCAACTCGTGGGGCTAGCGGGATCACAGATACGCAGTATTTT.

Many counts were recorded for this clonotype. The chain couples TRBV29-1 to TRBJ2-3; 10 bases line up with TRBD2. Germline CDR1 SQVTM, CDR2 ANQGSEA. The length of the CDR3 is 15 residues. The V and J ends lost 7 bases and 8 bases, in that order; junction bases with no gene match: 15. DNA of the CDR3: TGCAGCGGCCGAACTAGCGGGGAGATGTTGCCTACGCAGTATTTT. Its translation: CSGRTSGEMLPTQYF.

This clonotype was seen ten or more times. This chain links TRBV10-3 with TRBJ2-1; D is perhaps TRBD1 (6 bases). The germline gives CDR1 ENHRY, CDR2 SYGVKD. Trimming left V 2 bases short and J 5 bases short, with 10 bases between. The CDR3 covers 14 residues. The CDR3 coding sequence is TGTGCCATCAGTGAGGGCAGGGGCCACAATGAGCAGTTCTTC. Encoded protein: CAISEGRGHNEQFF.

This clonotype was detected a few times. The V and J genes are TRBV11-2 and TRBJ1-2; TRBD1 matches at 11 bases. CDR3 length: 13 residues. CDR1 and CDR2 from the germline V gene are SGHAT and FQNNGV. Trimming took 10 bases from V and 10 from J; bases not matched to a gene: 11. The CDR3 DNA reads TGTGCCACCCTTGGACAGGGGGCGCGGGCCTACACCTTC. It translates to CATLGQGARAYTF.

The chain combines TRBV7-2 with TRBJ1-4; TRBD1 might be the D (5 bases). The germline V and J ends were trimmed by 7 bases and 7 bases, with 16 bases remaining between them. CDR1 SGHTA and CDR2 FQGNSA come from the germline V gene. This CDR3 comprises 14 residues. CDR3 residues: CASKLRRRGEKLFF. Here the CDR3 DNA reads TGTGCCAGCAAGCTTAGGCGTAGGGGTGAAAAACTGTTTTTT. The variable domain in full, completed from reference TRBV7-2 and TRBJ1-4, reads GAGVSQSPSNKVTEKGKDVELRCDPISGHTALYWYRQSLGQGLEFLIYFQGNSAPDKSGLPSDRFSAERTGGSVSTLTIQRTQQEDSAVYLCASKLRRRGEKLFFGSGTQLSVL.

The J gene is TRBJ2-1, the V gene TRBV2; TRBD1 aligns across 7 bases. The trim removed 4 bases at V and 9 bases at J, leaving 3 bases unmatched. CDR1 is SNHLY, CDR2 FYNNEI, per germline. This CDR3 has 12 amino acids. CDR3 DNA sequence: TGTGCCAGCAGTGGACAGGGTACTGAGCAGTTCTTC. This sequence encodes CASSGQGTEQFF. The full variable domain, completed using reference TRBV2 and TRBJ2-1, is EPEVTQTPSHQVTQMGQEVILRCVPISNHLYFYWYRQILGQKVEFLVSFYNNEISEKSEIFDDQFSVERPDGSNFTLKIRSTKLEDSAMYFCASSGQGTEQFFGPGTRLTVL.

With regard to this clonotype: An end of the junction does not agree with germline; a read error may underlie this. The chain combines TRBV10-3 with TRBJ1-5; no reliable D call. The CDR3 spans 13 residues. Germline CDR1 is ENHRY and CDR2 is SYGVKD. CDR3 residues: CVISVQTNQPQHF. CDR3 DNA: TGTGTCATCAGTGTGCAGACAAATCAGCCCCAGCATTTT.

The V call is TRBV12-3 or TRBV12-4, the J call TRBJ1-5; 9 nucleotides agree with TRBD1. The CDR3 is 16 residues long. Losses at the gene ends were 5 bases for V and 2 bases for J; bases not matched to a gene: 7. The CDR3 reads CASSISTGGGNQPQHF. CDR3 coding DNA: TGTGCCAGCAGTATCTCGACAGGGGGAGGCAATCAGCCCCAGCATTTT.

This chain connects TRBV20-1 to TRBJ2-1, with 7 positions matching TRBD1. Looked up from germline, CDR1 is DFQATT and CDR2 is SNEGSKA (reference sequence). V shed 8 bases and J 7 bases; nucleotides not matched to a gene: 8. The CDR3 runs to 12 residues. This CDR3 reads CSPRQGGNEQFF. The DNA for the CDR3 is TGCAGTCCGAGACAGGGTGGAAATGAGCAGTTCTTC.

This clonotype appeared many times. The chain recombines TRBV24-1 with TRBJ2-3; D is unresolved. Trimming pared 4 bases from V and 0 bases from J, leaving 7 bases between. The length of the CDR3 is 14 residues. Germline-derived CDR1 and CDR2 are KGHDR and SFDVKD. The CDR3 loop reads CATSEPGSTDTQYF. In DNA, the CDR3 is TGTGCCACCAGTGAGCCCGGGAGCACAGATACGCAGTATTTT.

In its sample, this clonotype was seen many times. The rearrangement links TRBV12-3 or TRBV12-4 to TRBJ1-2, with a weak D call TRBD1 (6 bases). Trimming cost V 8 bases and J 2 bases, with 24 bases left between them. The CDR3 sequence is 17 residues long. The CDR3 loop reads CASCMGPHRGANYGYTF. The CDR3 DNA reads as TGTGCCAGCTGTATGGGGCCTCATCGGGGGGCGAACTATGGCTACACCTTC.

The chain joins TRBV27 to TRBJ1-1; maybe TRBD1 (5 bases). The ends were cut back, 2 bases at V and 6 bases at J, with 10 bases in the middle. CDR1 is MNHEY, CDR2 SMNVEV, per germline (reference sequence). The CDR3 loop spans 13 amino acids. The CDR3 nucleotides read TGTGCCAGCAGTTTAGGGGGAACGGCTGAAGCTTTCTTT. Protein sequence: CASSLGGTAEAFF.

This clonotype was picked up a small number of times. The chain carries TRBV5-6 and TRBJ2-3; 9 bases are a match to TRBD2. After removal of 2 bases from V and 4 bases from J, the junction contained 5 bases not matched to a gene. Per germline, CDR1 SGHDT and CDR2 YYEEEE. CDR3 length: 15 amino acids. This chain's CDR3 is CASSFISGGPDTQYF. In nucleotides, the CDR3 is TGTGCCAGCAGCTTTATTAGCGGGGGTCCAGATACGCAGTATTTT.

This sequence joins TRBV12-3 or TRBV12-4 and TRBJ2-2; possibly TRBD1 or TRBD2 for D (5 bases each). The V gene lost 5 bases and the J gene lost 11 bases, with 15 bases spanning the gap. The CDR3 is made up of 13 amino acids. This CDR3 is CASSVGQGRELFF. The CDR3 region has the DNA TGTGCCAGCAGTGTAGGGCAGGGACGCGAGCTGTTTTTT.

This chain uses TRBV5-6 with TRBJ2-6; unclear D gene. This CDR3 has 15 amino acids. V was cut by 3 bases and J by 1 base, with 8 bases left in between. CDR1 and CDR2 (germline): SGHDT, YYEEEE. CDR3 sequence (DNA): TGTGCCAGCAGCTGGGTTTCGTCTGGGGCCAACGTCCTGACTTTC. As protein: CASSWVSSGANVLTF.

For this clonotype: A much larger clonotype is one base distant, so this may be a read error. The gene calls are TRBV7-2 and TRBJ2-5; 8 bases map to TRBD1. The CDR3 runs 12 residues. Germline assignment: CDR1 SGHTA and CDR2 FQGNSA. The ends lost 0 bases at V and 13 bases at J; junction bases unmatched: 4. This CDR3 reads CASSLAGTGLYF. The CDR3 bases are TGTGCCAGCAGCTTAGCTGGGACAGGATTGTACTTC. Looking up the rest from reference TRBV7-2 and TRBJ2-5 gives the full variable domain: GAGVSQSPSNKVTEKGKDVELRCDPISGHTALYWYRQSLGQGLEFLIYFQGNSAPDKSGLPSDRFSAERTGGSVSTLTIQRTQQEDSAVYLCASSLAGTGLYFGPGTRLLVL.

The chain combines TRBV5-1 with TRBJ2-2; D not resolved. This CDR3 comprises 13 residues. Germline V gene lookup returns CDR1 SGHRS and CDR2 YFSETQ. With 4 bases removed from V and 7 bases from J, the gap between germline ends came to 11 bases. CDR3 protein: CASSPNDSGELFF. CDR3 nucleotides: TGCGCCAGCAGCCCAAATGATAGCGGGGAGCTGTTTTTT.

J is TRBJ1-1 and V is TRBV6-1; possible D gene TRBD1, 5 bases. Between the trimmed V and J ends, which lost 5 bases and 3 bases, there was a span of 13 bases. Germline V gives CDR1 MNHNS, CDR2 SASEGT. The CDR3 loop spans 14 amino acids. In DNA form, the CDR3 reads TGTGCCAGCAGTCCCGGGACGGTTGACACTGAAGCTTTCTTT. Its protein is CASSPGTVDTEAFF.

This chain connects TRBV12-3 or TRBV12-4 to TRBJ1-5, with unresolved D. The CDR3 is made up of 14 amino acids. The ends were cut back, 9 bases at V and 0 bases at J, with 12 bases in the middle. The CDR3 DNA is TGTGCCAGTGCCCCGTCCGGTAGCAATCAGCCCCAGCATTTT. Its protein product is CASAPSGSNQPQHF.

The chain joins TRBV11-2 to TRBJ2-2, with 7 nucleotides matching TRBD2. Germline CDR1 reads SGHAT; CDR2 reads FQNNGV. V shed 5 bases, J shed 4 bases, and the junction held 4 bases outside the gene matches. This CDR3 is 14 amino acids long. The CDR3 loop reads CASSQRGPTGELFF. CDR3 sequence (DNA): TGTGCCAGCAGCCAGCGGGGCCCCACCGGGGAGCTGTTTTTT.

The rearrangement joins TRBV7-2 to TRBJ2-5; no definite D call. V lost 1 base, J lost 13 bases, and 10 bases lay in between. This CDR3 contains 11 residues. CDR1 SGHTA and CDR2 FQGNSA come from the germline V gene. CDR3 region: CASSLGSLRYF. The CDR3 nucleotides are TGTGCCAGCAGCTTAGGGTCACTTCGGTACTTC.

The genes are TRBV29-1 and TRBJ2-1; D ambiguous. V gave up 5 bases and J gave up 7 bases, with 6 bases separating them. The CDR3 sequence is 10 residues long. In germline, CDR1 is SQVTM, CDR2 ANQGSEA. This CDR3 reads CSVPQNEQFF. The CDR3, as DNA: TGCAGCGTTCCACAGAATGAGCAGTTCTTC.